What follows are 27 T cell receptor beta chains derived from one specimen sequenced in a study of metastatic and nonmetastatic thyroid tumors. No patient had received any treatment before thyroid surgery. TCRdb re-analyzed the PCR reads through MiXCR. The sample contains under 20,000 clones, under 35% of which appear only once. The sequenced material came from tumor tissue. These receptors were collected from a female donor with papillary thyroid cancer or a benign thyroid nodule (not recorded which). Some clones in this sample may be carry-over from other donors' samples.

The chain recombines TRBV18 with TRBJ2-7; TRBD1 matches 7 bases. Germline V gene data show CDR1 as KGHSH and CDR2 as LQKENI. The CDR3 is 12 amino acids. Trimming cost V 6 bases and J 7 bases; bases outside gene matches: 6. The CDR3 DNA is TGTGCCAGCTCGGATATGACAGGGGAGCAGTACTTC. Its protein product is CASSDMTGEQYF.

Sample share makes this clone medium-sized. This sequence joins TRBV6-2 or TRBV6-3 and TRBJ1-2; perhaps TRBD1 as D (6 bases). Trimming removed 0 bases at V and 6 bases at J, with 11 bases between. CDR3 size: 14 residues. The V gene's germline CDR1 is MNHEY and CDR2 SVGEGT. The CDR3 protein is CASSYSGRGDGYTF. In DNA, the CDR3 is TGTGCCAGCAGTTACTCAGGCAGGGGAGATGGCTACACCTTC.

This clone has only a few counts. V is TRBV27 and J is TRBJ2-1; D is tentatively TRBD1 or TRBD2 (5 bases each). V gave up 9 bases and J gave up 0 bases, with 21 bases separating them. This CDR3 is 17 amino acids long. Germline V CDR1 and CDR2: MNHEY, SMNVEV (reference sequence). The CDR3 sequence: CASSPGAGPSSYNEQFF. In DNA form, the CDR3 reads TGTGCCAGTTCACCCGGGGCAGGGCCCAGCTCCTACAATGAGCAGTTCTTC.

The CDR3 loop reads CASSSGYETQYF. The DNA for the CDR3 is TGTGCCAGCAGTTCGGGGTATGAGACCCAGTACTTC. The rearrangement uses TRBV6-9 and TRBJ2-5, with TRBD2 as a possible D gene (5 bases). The germline V gene has CDR1 MNHGY and CDR2 SVAAGI. V lost 4 bases and J lost 5, with 8 bases in between. The CDR3 consists of 12 residues.

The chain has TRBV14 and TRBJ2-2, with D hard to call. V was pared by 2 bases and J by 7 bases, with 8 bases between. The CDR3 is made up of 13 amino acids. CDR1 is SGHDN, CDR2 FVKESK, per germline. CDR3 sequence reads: CASSQRLGGELFF. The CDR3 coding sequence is TGTGCCAGCAGCCAAAGACTCGGCGGGGAGCTGTTTTTT.

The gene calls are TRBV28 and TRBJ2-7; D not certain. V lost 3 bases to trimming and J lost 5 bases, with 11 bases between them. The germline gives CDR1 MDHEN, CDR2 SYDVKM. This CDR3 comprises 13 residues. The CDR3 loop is CASSFHPEDEQYF. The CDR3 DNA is TGTGCCAGCAGTTTCCATCCCGAAGACGAGCAGTACTTC.

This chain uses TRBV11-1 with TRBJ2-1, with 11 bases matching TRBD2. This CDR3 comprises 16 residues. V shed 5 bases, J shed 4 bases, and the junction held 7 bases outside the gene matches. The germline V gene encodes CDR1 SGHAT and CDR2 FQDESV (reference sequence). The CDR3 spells CASSLTGLADYNEQFF. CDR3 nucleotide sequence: TGTGCCAGCAGCCTTACGGGACTAGCGGATTACAATGAGCAGTTCTTC.

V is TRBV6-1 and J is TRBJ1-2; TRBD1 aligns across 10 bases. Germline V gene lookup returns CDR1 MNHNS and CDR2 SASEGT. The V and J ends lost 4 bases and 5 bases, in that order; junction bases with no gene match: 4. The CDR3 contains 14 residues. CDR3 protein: CASSGQGAWYGYTF. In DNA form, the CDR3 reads TGTGCCAGCAGTGGACAGGGGGCTTGGTATGGCTACACCTTC.

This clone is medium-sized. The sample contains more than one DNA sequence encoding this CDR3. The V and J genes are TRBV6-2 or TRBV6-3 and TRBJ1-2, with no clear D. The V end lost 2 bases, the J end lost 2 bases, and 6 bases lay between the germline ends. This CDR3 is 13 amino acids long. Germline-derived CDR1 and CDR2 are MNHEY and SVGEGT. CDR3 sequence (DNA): TGTGCCAGCAGTTACGGCTTCAACTATGGCTACACCTTC. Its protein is CASSYGFNYGYTF.

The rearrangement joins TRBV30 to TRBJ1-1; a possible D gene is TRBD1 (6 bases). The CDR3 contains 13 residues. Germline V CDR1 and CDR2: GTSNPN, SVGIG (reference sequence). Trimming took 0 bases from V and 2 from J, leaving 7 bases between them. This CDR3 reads CAWSVQGNTEAFF. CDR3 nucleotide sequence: TGTGCCTGGAGTGTACAGGGCAACACTGAAGCTTTCTTT.

DNA for the CDR3: TGTGCCACCAGTGCTGAGACAGGGGTCTACTACGAGCAGTACTTC. Its translation is CATSAETGVYYEQYF. This sequence joins TRBV24-1 and TRBJ2-7; 8 nucleotides agree with TRBD1. The V and J ends lost 5 bases and 3 bases, in that order; junction bases with no gene match: 8. The CDR3 consists of 15 residues. The germline V gene encodes CDR1 KGHDR and CDR2 SFDVKD.

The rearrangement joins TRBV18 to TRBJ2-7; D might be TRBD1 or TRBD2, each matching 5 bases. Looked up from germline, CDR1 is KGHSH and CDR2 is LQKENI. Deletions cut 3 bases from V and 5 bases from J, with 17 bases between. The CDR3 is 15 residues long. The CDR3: CASSPRGAITHEQYF. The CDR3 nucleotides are TGTGCCAGCTCACCGAGAGGGGCCATAACCCACGAGCAGTACTTC.

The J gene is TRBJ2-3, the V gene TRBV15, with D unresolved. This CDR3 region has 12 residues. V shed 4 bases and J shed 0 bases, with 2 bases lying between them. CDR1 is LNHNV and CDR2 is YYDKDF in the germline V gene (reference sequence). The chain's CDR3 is CATSISTDTQYF. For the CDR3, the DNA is TGTGCCACCAGCATTAGCACAGATACGCAGTATTTT.

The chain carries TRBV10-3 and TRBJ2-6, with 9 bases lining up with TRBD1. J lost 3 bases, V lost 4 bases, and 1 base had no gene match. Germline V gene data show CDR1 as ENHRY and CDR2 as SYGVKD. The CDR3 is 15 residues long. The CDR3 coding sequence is TGTGCCATCAGTGGGGACAGGGTTGGGGCCAACGTCCTGACTTTC. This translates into CAISGDRVGANVLTF.

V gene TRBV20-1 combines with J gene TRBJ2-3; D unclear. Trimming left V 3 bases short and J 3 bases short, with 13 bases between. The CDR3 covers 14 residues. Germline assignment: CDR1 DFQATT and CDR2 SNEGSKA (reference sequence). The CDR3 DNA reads TGCAGTGCTAGGCGAACAGATGAGACAGATACGCAGTATTTT. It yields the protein CSARRTDETDTQYF.

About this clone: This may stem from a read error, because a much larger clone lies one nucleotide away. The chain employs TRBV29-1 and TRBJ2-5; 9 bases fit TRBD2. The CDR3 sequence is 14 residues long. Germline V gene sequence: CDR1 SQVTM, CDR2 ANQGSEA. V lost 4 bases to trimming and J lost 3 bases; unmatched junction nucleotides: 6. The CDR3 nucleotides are TGCAGCGTTGGGGCGGGAGGGTGGAAAGAGACCCAGTACTTC. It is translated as CSVGAGGWKETQYF. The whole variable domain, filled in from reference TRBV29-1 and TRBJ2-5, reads SAVISQKPSRDICQRGTSLTIQCQVDSQVTMMFWYRQQPGQSLTLIATANQGSEATYESGFVIDKFPISRPNLTFSTLTVSNMSPEDSSIYLCSVGAGGWKETQYFGPGTRLLVL.

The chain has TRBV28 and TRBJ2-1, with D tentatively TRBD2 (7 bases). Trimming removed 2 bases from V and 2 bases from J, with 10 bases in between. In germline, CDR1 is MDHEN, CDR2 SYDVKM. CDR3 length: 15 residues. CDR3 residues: CASSLGGGTYNEQFF. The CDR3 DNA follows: TGTGCCAGCAGTTTAGGCGGGGGCACCTACAATGAGCAGTTCTTC.

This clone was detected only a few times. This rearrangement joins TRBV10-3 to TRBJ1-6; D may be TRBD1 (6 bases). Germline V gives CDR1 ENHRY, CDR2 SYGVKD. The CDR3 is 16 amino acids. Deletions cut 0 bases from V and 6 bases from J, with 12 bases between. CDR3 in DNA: TGTGCCATCAGTGAGTCGTGGGACATCGGTAATTCACCCCTCCACTTT. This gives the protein CAISESWDIGNSPLHF.

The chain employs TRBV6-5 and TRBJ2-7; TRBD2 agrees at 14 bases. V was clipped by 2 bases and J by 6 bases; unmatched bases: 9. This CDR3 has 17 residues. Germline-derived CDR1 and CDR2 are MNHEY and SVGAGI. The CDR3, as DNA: TGTGCCAGCAGTTACCGCCCGACTAGCGGGAGGGCCGTCGAGCAGTACTTC. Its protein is CASSYRPTSGRAVEQYF.

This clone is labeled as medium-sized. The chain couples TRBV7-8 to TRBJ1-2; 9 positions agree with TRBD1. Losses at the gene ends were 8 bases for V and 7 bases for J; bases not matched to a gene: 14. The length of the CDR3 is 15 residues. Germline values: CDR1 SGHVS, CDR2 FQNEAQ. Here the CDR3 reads CASLAGTGYELGYTF. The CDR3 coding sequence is TGTGCCAGCTTAGCTGGGACAGGGTATGAACTTGGCTACACCTTC. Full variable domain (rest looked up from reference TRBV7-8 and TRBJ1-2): GAGVSQSPRYKVAKRGQDVALRCDPISGHVSLFWYQQALGQGPEFLTYFQNEAQLDKSGLPSDRFFAERPEGSVSTLKIQRTQQEDSAVYLCASLAGTGYELGYTFGSGTRLTVV.

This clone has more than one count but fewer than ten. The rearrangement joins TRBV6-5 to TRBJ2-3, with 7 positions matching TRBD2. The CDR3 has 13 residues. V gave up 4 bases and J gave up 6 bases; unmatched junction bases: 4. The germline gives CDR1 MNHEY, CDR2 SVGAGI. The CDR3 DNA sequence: TGTGCCAGCAGTTCGGACGGGGGGGATACGCAGTATTTT. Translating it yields CASSSDGGDTQYF.

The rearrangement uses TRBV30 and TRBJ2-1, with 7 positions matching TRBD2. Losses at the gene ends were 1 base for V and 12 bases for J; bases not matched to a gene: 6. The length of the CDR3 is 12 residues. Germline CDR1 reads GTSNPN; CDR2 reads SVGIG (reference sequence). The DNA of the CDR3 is TGTGCCTGGAGTGGTCAATCTAGCGGGCAGTTCTTC. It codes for CAWSGQSSGQFF.

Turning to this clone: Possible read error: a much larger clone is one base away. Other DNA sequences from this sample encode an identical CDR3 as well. The CDR3 here is CASSPGTTLGQFF. The CDR3 nucleotides are TGTGCCAGCTCACCCGGGACTACCCTAGGCCAGTTCTTC. The V gene is TRBV18, the J gene TRBJ2-1; 7 bases match TRBD2. The CDR3 totals 13 residues. Trimming at V came to 3 bases and at J to 13 bases, leaving 9 bases not matched to a gene. Germline V gives CDR1 KGHSH, CDR2 LQKENI.

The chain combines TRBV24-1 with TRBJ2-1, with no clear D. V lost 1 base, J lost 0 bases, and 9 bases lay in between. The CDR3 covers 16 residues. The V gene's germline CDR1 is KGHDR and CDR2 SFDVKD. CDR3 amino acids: CATSDFEAGSYNEQFF. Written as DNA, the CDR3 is TGTGCCACCAGTGATTTTGAGGCAGGCTCCTACAATGAGCAGTTCTTC.

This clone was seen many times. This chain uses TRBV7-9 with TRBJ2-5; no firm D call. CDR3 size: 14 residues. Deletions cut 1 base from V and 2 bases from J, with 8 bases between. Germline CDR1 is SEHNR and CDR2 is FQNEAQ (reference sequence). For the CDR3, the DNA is TGTGCCAGCAGCTTAGTTAGCCGTCAAGAGACCCAGTACTTC. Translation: CASSLVSRQETQYF.

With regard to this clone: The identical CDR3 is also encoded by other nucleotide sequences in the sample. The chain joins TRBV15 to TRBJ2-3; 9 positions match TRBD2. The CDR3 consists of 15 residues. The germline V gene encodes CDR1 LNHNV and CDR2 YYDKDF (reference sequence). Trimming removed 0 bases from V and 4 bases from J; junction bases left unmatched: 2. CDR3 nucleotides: TGTGCCACCAGCAGAGAGACTAGCGGCGCAGATACGCAGTATTTT. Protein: CATSRETSGADTQYF. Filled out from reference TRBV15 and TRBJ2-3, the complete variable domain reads DAMVIQNPRYQVTQFGKPVTLSCSQTLNHNVMYWYQQKSSQAPKLLFHYYDKDFNNEADTPDNFQSRRPNTSFCFLDIRSPGLGDTAMYLCATSRETSGADTQYFGPGTRLTVL.

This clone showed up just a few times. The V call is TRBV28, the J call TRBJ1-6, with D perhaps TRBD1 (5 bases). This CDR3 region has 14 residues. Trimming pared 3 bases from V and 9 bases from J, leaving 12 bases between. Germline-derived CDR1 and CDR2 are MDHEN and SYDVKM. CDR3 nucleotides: TGTGCCAGCAGTTTGGGAGGGGAAGGTTCACCCCTCCACTTT. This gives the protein CASSLGGEGSPLHF.